One and the same sample provided the 11 T cell receptor beta chains below, sequenced in a study of low-dose radiotherapy and immunotherapy resistance in tumors. Time point here: after trial treatment. Sample treatment: LDRT plus nivolumab, ipilimumab, low-dose cyclophosphamide and aspirin (RACIN trial). TRAV- and TRBV-specific primers primed first-strand cDNA, covering alpha and beta chains. A constant-region primer paired with the V-primer adapter amplified TCRs over about 18 PCR cycles. MiXCR, applied by TCRdb to the reads, yields one record per CDR3 protein. The table lists 75,000 to 95,000 distinct CDR3 sequences, approximately 22% of them singletons. The material was PBMCs, obtained after low-dose radiotherapy plus immunotherapy. These receptor sequences come from a female donor with ovarian cancer.

This clonotype was observed at least ten times. This chain links TRBV7-2 with TRBJ1-2; 7 bases map to TRBD1. J gave up 4 bases and V 5 bases, and 4 bases lay outside the gene matches. Germline-derived CDR1 and CDR2 are SGHTA and FQGNSA. The CDR3 totals 13 residues. This CDR3 reads CASSTRQGYGYTF. The CDR3 DNA reads TGTGCCAGCAGCACCCGACAGGGCTATGGCTACACCTTC.

The table lists this clonotype with many counts. The chain recombines TRBV25-1 with TRBJ1-3; 9 bases line up with TRBD1. Per the germline V gene, CDR1 is MGHDK and CDR2 is SYGVNS. The junction had 7 bases not matched to a gene; V was cut back by 9 bases and J by 4 bases. The CDR3 is 14 amino acids. CDR3 region: CARDRGSAGNTIYF. CDR3 nucleotide sequence: TGTGCCAGGGACAGGGGATCTGCCGGAAACACCATATATTTT.

This clonotype was seen repeatedly, ten times or more. V is TRBV28 and J is TRBJ1-1, with D perhaps matching TRBD1 (6 bases). CDR1 and CDR2 from the germline V gene are MDHEN and SYDVKM. V dropped 5 bases and J dropped 5 bases, with 9 bases sitting between them. The CDR3 sequence is 12 residues long. The CDR3 DNA sequence: TGTGCCAGCAGTCAACAGGGAACTGAAGCTTTCTTT. It translates to CASSQQGTEAFF. Full variable domain (outside the CDR3, taken from reference TRBV28 and TRBJ1-1): DVKVTQSSRYLVKRTGEKVFLECVQDMDHENMFWYRQDPGLGLRLIYFSYDVKMKEKGDIPEGYSVSREKKERFSLILESASTNQTSMYLCASSQQGTEAFFGQGTRLTVV.

This clonotype was detected ten times or more. The chain employs TRBV6-2 or TRBV6-3 and TRBJ2-1; no clear D. Trimming removed 0 bases at V and 0 bases at J, with 6 bases between. Germline CDR1 and CDR2: MNHEY and SVGEGT. The CDR3 covers 15 residues. The CDR3 is CASSYSAASYNEQFF. The CDR3 coding sequence is TGTGCCAGCAGTTACTCGGCGGCCTCCTACAATGAGCAGTTCTTC.

A remark on this clonotype: Only one base separates this from a far larger clonotype, so it likely reflects a read error. The gene calls are TRBV6-1 and TRBJ2-1; the match to TRBD2 covers 7 bases. The CDR3 runs to 14 residues. Trimming took 5 bases from V and 4 from J; bases not matched to a gene: 5. In germline, CDR1 is MNHNS, CDR2 SASEGT. CDR3 sequence reads: CASSYSGTYNEQFF. Written as DNA, the CDR3 is TGTGCCAGCAGTTACAGCGGGACTTACAATGAGCAGTTCTTC.

This clonotype was found a few times. The chain carries TRBV6-2 or TRBV6-3 and TRBJ2-1, with 10 bases that match TRBD2. Germline CDR1 and CDR2: MNHEY and SVGEGT. Germline trimming cut 0 bases from V and 5 bases from J; bases unmatched to any gene: 4. There are 16 residues in the CDR3. The CDR3 DNA is TGTGCCAGCAGTTACTCGGGGGGACTAGCGCACAATGAGCAGTTCTTC. Protein product: CASSYSGGLAHNEQFF.

This clonotype was detected many times. This chain uses TRBV19 with TRBJ2-3, with D possibly TRBD1 on 5 matching bases. CDR1 is LNHDA, CDR2 SQIVND, per germline (reference sequence). This CDR3 is built from 14 residues. Trimming removed 5 bases from V and 1 base from J, with 10 bases in between. The CDR3: CASSSQGGTDTQYF. CDR3 nucleotides: TGTGCCAGTAGTTCTCAGGGTGGCACAGATACGCAGTATTTT.

Worth noting for this clonotype: A much larger clone sits a single nucleotide away, making a read error possible. CDR3 nucleotides: TGTGCCAACAGCTCCGTGGGGTGGGAGCAGTACTTC. As protein: CANSSVGWEQYF. V is TRBV7-2 and J is TRBJ2-7, with no clear D. This CDR3 contains 12 residues. CDR1 is SGHTA and CDR2 is FQGNSA in the germline V gene.

This clonotype was recorded many times. V gene TRBV19 combines with J gene TRBJ2-5, with 9 bases aligning to TRBD1. Per the germline V gene, CDR1 is LNHDA and CDR2 is SQIVND (reference sequence). The CDR3 has 15 amino acids. V gave up 3 bases and J gave up 3 bases; unmatched junction bases: 5. CDR3 protein: CASSIARDREETQYF. The CDR3, as DNA: TGTGCCAGTAGTATCGCCCGGGACAGGGAAGAGACCCAGTACTTC.

In its sample, this clonotype was seen many times. The rearrangement joins TRBV5-1 to TRBJ2-7; 8 nucleotides line up with TRBD2. With V trimmed by 8 bases and J by 1 base, 11 bases remained unmatched. Looked up from germline, CDR1 is SGHRS and CDR2 is YFSETQ. CDR3 length: 15 residues. CDR3 nucleotides: TGCGCCAGTCGGTTTACACTAGCGGCATCCTACGAGCAGTACTTC. The encoded protein is CASRFTLAASYEQYF. Using reference TRBV5-1 and TRBJ2-7 for the parts outside the CDR3, the full variable domain is KAGVTQTPRYLIKTRGQQVTLSCSPISGHRSVSWYQQTPGQGLQFLFEYFSETQRNKGNFPGRFSGRQFSNSRSEMNVSTLELGDSALYLCASRFTLAASYEQYFGPGTRLTVT.

The table lists this clonotype with many counts. As DNA, the CDR3 is TGTGCCAGTAGTATAGACACAGGGTCTCGTCGGGCCAACGTCCTGACTTTC. Translating it yields CASSIDTGSRRANVLTF. The chain combines TRBV19 with TRBJ2-6, with D tentatively TRBD1 (6 bases). V dropped 0 bases and J dropped 5 bases, with 14 bases sitting between them. CDR1 is LNHDA and CDR2 is SQIVND in the germline V gene (reference sequence). The CDR3 spans 17 residues.